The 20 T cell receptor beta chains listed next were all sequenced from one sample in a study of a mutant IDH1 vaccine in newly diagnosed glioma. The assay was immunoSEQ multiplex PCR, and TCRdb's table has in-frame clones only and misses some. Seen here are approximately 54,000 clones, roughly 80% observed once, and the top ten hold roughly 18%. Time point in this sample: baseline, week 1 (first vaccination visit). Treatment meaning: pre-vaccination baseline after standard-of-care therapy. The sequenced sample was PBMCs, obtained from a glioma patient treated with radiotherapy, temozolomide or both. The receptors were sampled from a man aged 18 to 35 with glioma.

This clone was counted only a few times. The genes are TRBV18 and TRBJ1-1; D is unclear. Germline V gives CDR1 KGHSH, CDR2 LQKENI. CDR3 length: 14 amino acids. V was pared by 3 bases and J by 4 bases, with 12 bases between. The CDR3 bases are TGTGCCAGCTCACCGTCTCTCCAAGGCACTGAAGCTTTCTTT. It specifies CASSPSLQGTEAFF.

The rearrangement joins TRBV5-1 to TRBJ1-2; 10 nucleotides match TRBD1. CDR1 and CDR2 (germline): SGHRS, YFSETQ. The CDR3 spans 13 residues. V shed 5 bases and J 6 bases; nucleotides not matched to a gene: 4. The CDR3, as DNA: TGCGCCAGCAGGCCGGGACAGGGGAATGGCTACACCTTC. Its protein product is CASRPGQGNGYTF.

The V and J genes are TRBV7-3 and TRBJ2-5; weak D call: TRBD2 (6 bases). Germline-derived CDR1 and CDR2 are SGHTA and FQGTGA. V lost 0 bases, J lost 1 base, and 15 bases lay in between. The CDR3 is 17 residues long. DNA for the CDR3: TGTGCCAGCAGCTTAACTGACCTAGCGAGTACCCAAGAGACCCAGTACTTC. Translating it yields CASSLTDLASTQETQYF.

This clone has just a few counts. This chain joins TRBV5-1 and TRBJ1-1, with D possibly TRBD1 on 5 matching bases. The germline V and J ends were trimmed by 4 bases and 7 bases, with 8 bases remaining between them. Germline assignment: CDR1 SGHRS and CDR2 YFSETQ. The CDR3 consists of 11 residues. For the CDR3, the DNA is TGCGCCAGCAGCCTCGGGGGTGAAGCTTTCTTT. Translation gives CASSLGGEAFF.

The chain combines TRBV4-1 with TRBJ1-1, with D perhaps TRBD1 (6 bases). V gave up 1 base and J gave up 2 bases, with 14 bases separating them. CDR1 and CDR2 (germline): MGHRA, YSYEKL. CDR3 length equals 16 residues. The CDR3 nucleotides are TGCGCCAGCAGCCAAGCGGACAGTTACTTAAACACTGAAGCTTTCTTT. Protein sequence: CASSQADSYLNTEAFF.

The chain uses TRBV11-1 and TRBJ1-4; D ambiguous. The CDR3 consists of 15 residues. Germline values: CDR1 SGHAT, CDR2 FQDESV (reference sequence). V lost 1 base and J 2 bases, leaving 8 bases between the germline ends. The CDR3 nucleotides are TGTGCCAGCAGCTTAGTGGACGGTACTAATGAAAAACTGTTTTTT. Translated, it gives CASSLVDGTNEKLFF.

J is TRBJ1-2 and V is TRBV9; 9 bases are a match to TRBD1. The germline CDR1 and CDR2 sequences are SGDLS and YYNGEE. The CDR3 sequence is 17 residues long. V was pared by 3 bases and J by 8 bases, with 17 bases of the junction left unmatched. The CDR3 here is CASSAASGQGRVEGYTF. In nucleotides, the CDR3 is TGTGCCAGCAGCGCAGCAAGTGGACAGGGGAGAGTAGAAGGCTACACCTTC.

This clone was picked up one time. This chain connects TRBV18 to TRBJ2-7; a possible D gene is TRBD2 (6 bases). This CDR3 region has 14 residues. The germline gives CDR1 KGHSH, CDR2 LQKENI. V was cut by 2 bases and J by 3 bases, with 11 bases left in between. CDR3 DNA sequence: TGTGCCAGCTCACCAGGTCAGACTAGCTACGAGCAGTACTTC. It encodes CASSPGQTSYEQYF.

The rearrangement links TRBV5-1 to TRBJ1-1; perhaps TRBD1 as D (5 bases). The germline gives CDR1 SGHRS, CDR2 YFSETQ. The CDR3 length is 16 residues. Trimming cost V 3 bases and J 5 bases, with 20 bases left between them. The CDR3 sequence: CASSSKRMGGVTEAFF. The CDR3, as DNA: TGCGCCAGCAGCTCGAAGCGGATGGGGGGGGTAACTGAAGCTTTCTTT.

The CDR3 DNA is TGCGCCAGCAGCCAAGCCCGAGGGAATGAAAAACTGTTTTTT. This sequence encodes CASSQARGNEKLFF. V usage is TRBV4-3 and J usage is TRBJ1-4; D not certain. V gave up 1 base and J gave up 5 bases, with 8 bases separating them. This CDR3 spans 14 amino acids. Germline CDR1 and CDR2: LGHNA and YSLEER.

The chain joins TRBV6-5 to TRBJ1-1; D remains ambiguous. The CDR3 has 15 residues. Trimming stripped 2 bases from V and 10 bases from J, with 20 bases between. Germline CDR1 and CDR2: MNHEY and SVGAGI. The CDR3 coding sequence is TGTGCCAGCAGTTACCGCCCTAGGGATCCCCGAAGAGCTTTCTTT. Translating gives CASSYRPRDPRRAFF.

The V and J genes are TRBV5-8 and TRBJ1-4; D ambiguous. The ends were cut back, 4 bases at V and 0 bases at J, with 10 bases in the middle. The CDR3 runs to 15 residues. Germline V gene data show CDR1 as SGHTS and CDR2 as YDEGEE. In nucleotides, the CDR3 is TGTGCCAGCAGCCGTTTGAGGACAACTAATGAAAAACTGTTTTTT. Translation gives CASSRLRTTNEKLFF.

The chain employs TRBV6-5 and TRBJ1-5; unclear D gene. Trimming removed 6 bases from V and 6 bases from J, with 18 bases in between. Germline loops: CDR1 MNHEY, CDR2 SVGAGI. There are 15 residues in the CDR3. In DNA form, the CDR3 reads TGTGCCAGCAGCCTATACGGGAGTTCGGGTCAGCCCCAGCATTTT. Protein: CASSLYGSSGQPQHF.

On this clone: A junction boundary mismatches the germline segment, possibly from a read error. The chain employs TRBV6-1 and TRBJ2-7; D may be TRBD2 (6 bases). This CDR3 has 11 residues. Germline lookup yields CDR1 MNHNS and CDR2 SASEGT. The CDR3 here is CASSEGTREDF. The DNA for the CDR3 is TGTGCCAGCAGTGAAGGGACCAGGGAGGACTTC.

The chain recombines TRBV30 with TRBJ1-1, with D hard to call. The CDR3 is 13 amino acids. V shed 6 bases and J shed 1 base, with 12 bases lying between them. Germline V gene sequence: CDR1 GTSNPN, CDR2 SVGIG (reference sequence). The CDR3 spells CACTGGTNTEAFF. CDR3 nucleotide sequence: TGTGCCTGTACGGGAGGCACGAACACTGAAGCTTTCTTT.

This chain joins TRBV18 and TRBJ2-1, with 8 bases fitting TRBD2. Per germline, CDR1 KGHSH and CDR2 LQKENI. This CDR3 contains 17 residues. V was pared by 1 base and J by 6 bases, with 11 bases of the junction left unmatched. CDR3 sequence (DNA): TGTGCCAGCTCACCACTCGGGGGGGATTCTTCAGTCAATGAGCAGTTCTTC. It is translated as CASSPLGGDSSVNEQFF.

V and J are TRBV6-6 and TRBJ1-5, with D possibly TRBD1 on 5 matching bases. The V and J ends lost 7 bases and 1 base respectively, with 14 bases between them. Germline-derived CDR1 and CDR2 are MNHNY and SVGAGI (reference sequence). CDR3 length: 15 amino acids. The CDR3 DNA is TGTGCCAGCAAGGAGGGGACGATGAGCAATCAGCCCCAGCATTTT. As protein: CASKEGTMSNQPQHF.

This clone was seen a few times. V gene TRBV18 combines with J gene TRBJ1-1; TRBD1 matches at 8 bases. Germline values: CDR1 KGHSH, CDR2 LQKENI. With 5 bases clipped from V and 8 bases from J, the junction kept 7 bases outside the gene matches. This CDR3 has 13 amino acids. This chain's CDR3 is CASSVGQAGEAFF. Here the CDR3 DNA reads TGTGCCAGCTCAGTGGGACAGGCAGGCGAAGCTTTCTTT.

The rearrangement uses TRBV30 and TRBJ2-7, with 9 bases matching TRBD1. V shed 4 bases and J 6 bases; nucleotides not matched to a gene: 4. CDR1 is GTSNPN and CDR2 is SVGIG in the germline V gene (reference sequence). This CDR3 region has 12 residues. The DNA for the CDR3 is TGTGCCTGGACCGGGACAGGGACCGAGCAGTACTTC. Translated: CAWTGTGTEQYF.

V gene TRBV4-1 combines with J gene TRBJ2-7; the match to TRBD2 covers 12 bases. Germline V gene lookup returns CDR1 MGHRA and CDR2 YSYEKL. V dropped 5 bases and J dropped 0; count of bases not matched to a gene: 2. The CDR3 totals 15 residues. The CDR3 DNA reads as TGCGCCAGCAGCTCGACTAGCGGGAGCTCCTACGAGCAGTACTTC. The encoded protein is CASSSTSGSSYEQYF.